Below, one T cell receptor beta chain is given with its context. The sample belongs to a study of blood T cell repertoires in COVID-19. This CDR3 contains 16 residues. Germline V gene data show CDR1 as MGHRA and CDR2 as YSYEKL. Trimming removed 6 bases from V and 4 bases from J, with 21 bases in between. Generated by immunoSEQ multiplex PCR, the TCRdb table keeps only in-frame clones and is missing some. Counted here are about 82,000 clones, around 80% occurring once; the ten biggest clones make up more than 35%. The TCR sequence derives from a man aged 55-75 years with COVID-19, enrolled during active disease. The rearrangement links TRBV4-1 to TRBJ2-5, with D tentatively TRBD2 (7 bases). Source material: peripheral blood. This CDR3 reads CASRRGGPGLPETQYF. The DNA of the CDR3 is TGCGCCAGCAGACGAGGGGGACCGGGACTACCAGAGACCCAGTACTTC.